A single sample gave rise to the 13 T cell receptor beta chains below, sequenced in a study of T cell responses to AZD1222 COVID-19 vaccine. The data were produced by immunoSEQ multiplex PCR, yet TCRdb's version contains in-frame clones alone and is incomplete. The sample records 77,000 or so clones, 88% being singletons. The sequencing here drew on peripheral blood, taken on day 0 of AZD1222 vaccination. Receptor source: an adult in good health.

This chain joins TRBV9 and TRBJ1-4, with D unresolved. Germline lookup yields CDR1 SGDLS and CDR2 YYNGEE. Trimming cost V 1 base and J 5 bases, with 12 bases left between them. The CDR3 is 15 amino acids. CDR3 nucleotide sequence: TGTGCCAGCAGCGTAAGTGGGCAGTTCAATGAAAAACTGTTTTTT. Its translation: CASSVSGQFNEKLFF.

This clone is a singleton in its sample. The rearrangement uses TRBV19 and TRBJ2-7; D may be TRBD1 (6 bases). This CDR3 is 16 amino acids long. V lost 4 bases to trimming and J lost 0 bases, with 16 bases between them. Per the germline V gene, CDR1 is LNHDA and CDR2 is SQIVND (reference sequence). The CDR3 nucleotides are TGTGCCAGTAGTAATGAAAAACAGACAGGCTCCTACGAGCAGTACTTC. Amino acid sequence: CASSNEKQTGSYEQYF. Together with reference TRBV19 and TRBJ2-7, the CDR3 gives the full variable domain: DGGITQSPKYLFRKEGQNVTLSCEQNLNHDAMYWYRQDPGQGLRLIYYSQIVNDFQKGDIAEGYSVSREKKESFPLTVTSAQKNPTAFYLCASSNEKQTGSYEQYFGPGTRLTVT.

CDR3 loop: CASRQRTVAEAFF. CDR3 coding DNA: TGTGCCAGCAGGCAGAGGACGGTTGCTGAAGCTTTCTTT. J is TRBJ1-1 and V is TRBV6-5; D is unresolved. CDR1 is MNHEY and CDR2 is SVGAGI in the germline V gene. V dropped 6 bases and J dropped 6 bases, with 14 bases sitting between them. The CDR3 consists of 13 residues.

The chain employs TRBV19 and TRBJ1-6, with 8 bases that match TRBD1. This CDR3 spans 16 amino acids. Germline lookup yields CDR1 LNHDA and CDR2 SQIVND (reference sequence). V shed 5 bases and J 7 bases; nucleotides not matched to a gene: 10. This CDR3 is CASSFSRDRLNSPLHF. The CDR3 coding sequence is TGTGCCAGTAGTTTCTCCCGGGACAGGCTCAATTCACCCCTCCACTTT.

This clone was counted a single time. The J gene is TRBJ1-6, the V gene TRBV7-9, with D unclear. The CDR3 runs 11 residues. V lost 1 base, J lost 16 bases, and 8 bases lay in between. Per germline, CDR1 SEHNR and CDR2 FQNEAQ (reference sequence). The CDR3 DNA reads TGTGCCAGCAGCTTAGTCGACAATCTCCACTTT. Its protein is CASSLVDNLHF. The variable domain in full, with the rest retrieved from reference TRBV7-9 and TRBJ1-6, is DTGVSQNPRHKITKRGQNVTFRCDPISEHNRLYWYRQTLGQGPEFLTYFQNEAQLEKSRLLSDRFSAERPKGSFSTLEIQRTEQGDSAMYLCASSLVDNLHFGNGTRLTVT.

The genes are TRBV5-6 and TRBJ2-7; D is unclear. Germline loops: CDR1 SGHDT, CDR2 YYEEEE. V lost 6 bases, J lost 5 bases, and 12 bases lay in between. The CDR3 is 12 residues long. The CDR3 reads CASTVVGNEQYF. CDR3 nucleotide sequence: TGTGCCAGCACGGTGGTGGGGAACGAGCAGTACTTC.

The rearrangement joins TRBV29-1 to TRBJ2-1; 14 bases are a match to TRBD2. The V gene's germline CDR1 is SQVTM and CDR2 ANQGSEA. V lost 7 bases, J lost 9 bases, and 8 bases stayed unmatched. The CDR3 loop spans 14 amino acids. CDR3 region: CSATGLAGEVEQFF. The CDR3 DNA reads TGCAGCGCCACGGGACTAGCGGGGGAGGTTGAGCAGTTCTTC.

This sequence joins TRBV6-5 and TRBJ2-7; TRBD1 matches at 8 bases. The germline V gene encodes CDR1 MNHEY and CDR2 SVGAGI. Trimming cost V 8 bases and J 5 bases; bases outside gene matches: 11. This CDR3 comprises 14 residues. CDR3 sequence: CASGADRDSHEQYF. For the CDR3, the DNA is TGTGCCAGCGGGGCGGACAGGGATTCCCACGAGCAGTACTTC.

The rearrangement joins TRBV12-3 or TRBV12-4 to TRBJ2-5, with D uncertain. This CDR3 has 11 residues. The V end lost 3 bases, the J end lost 5 bases, and 4 bases lay between the germline ends. This CDR3 reads CASSFGETQYF. In nucleotides, the CDR3 is TGTGCCAGCAGTTTTGGGGAGACCCAGTACTTC.

The rearrangement links TRBV11-2 to TRBJ1-2; 7 nucleotides line up with TRBD1. The CDR3 sequence is 15 residues long. Germline lookup yields CDR1 SGHAT and CDR2 FQNNGV. V was pared by 3 bases and J by 2 bases, with 6 bases of the junction left unmatched. CDR3 DNA sequence: TGTGCCAGCAGCTTTCAGGGGACAGTGAACTATGGCTACACCTTC. Amino acids: CASSFQGTVNYGYTF. Together with reference TRBV11-2 and TRBJ1-2, the CDR3 gives the full variable domain: EAGVAQSPRYKIIEKRQSVAFWCNPISGHATLYWYQQILGQGPKLLIQFQNNGVVDDSQLPKDRFSAERLKGVDSTLKIQPAKLEDSAVYLCASSFQGTVNYGYTFGSGTRLTVV.

J is TRBJ2-2 and V is TRBV3-1 (or the pseudogene TRBV3-2); D perhaps matches TRBD1 (5 bases). Germline CDR1 is LGHDT and CDR2 is YNNKEL (reference sequence). Trimming left V 1 base short and J 0 bases short, with 12 bases between. The CDR3 is 17 residues long. The CDR3 loop reads CASSQVRQTANTGELFF. CDR3 sequence (DNA): TGTGCCAGCAGCCAAGTACGACAGACCGCGAACACCGGGGAGCTGTTTTTT.

This chain joins TRBV19 and TRBJ1-2; D gene uncertain. This CDR3 spans 12 amino acids. V lost 6 bases and J lost 8, with 13 bases in between. Germline V gene lookup returns CDR1 LNHDA and CDR2 SQIVND (reference sequence). CDR3: CASSQEGYGYTF. The CDR3 DNA follows: TGTGCCAGTAGCCAAGAAGGGTACGGCTACACCTTC.

This clone turned up a few times. This chain joins TRBV7-6 and TRBJ2-7; TRBD1 agrees at 9 bases. This CDR3 has 15 residues. The trim removed 4 bases at V and 0 bases at J, leaving 4 bases unmatched. CDR1 and CDR2 (germline): SGHVS, FNYEAQ. CDR3 coding DNA: TGTGCCAGCAGCTCCCAGGGACAGGGCTCCTACGAGCAGTACTTC. This sequence encodes CASSSQGQGSYEQYF.